The present T cell receptor beta chain was sequenced within a study of monozygotic twins with inflammatory bowel disease. Concerning this clonotype: What it binds is not known.

General study findings and limits: Similarity of repertoires did not differ between concordant and discordant twins, possibly from limited power. What may have added variability to patient repertoires is that immunosuppressive treatments differed.

Nested PCRs of approximately 17 and 9 cycles, two in total, were run on TCRalpha and TCRbeta cDNA. TCRdb re-called the 5' RACE reads; one entry per CDR3 protein, DNA not given. The sample's table shows around 450,000 distinct CDR3 sequences. Sample: blood. The TCR comes from a human donor with ulcerative colitis or Crohn's disease, or a healthy co-twin of an affected twin (not recorded which).

The CDR3 protein is CASSLLLAGDTQYF. The chain has TRBV27 and TRBJ2-3. The CDR3 covers 14 residues. Germline V lookup: CDR1 MNHEY, CDR2 SMNVEV (reference sequence).